Each of the 22 T cell receptor beta chains below was sequenced from the same sample in a study of post-analysis software for immune sequencing data (dated by TCRdb to 2014 to 2015). Library construction relied on PCR. Sequencing took place on an Illumina HiSeq 2500. Unique molecular identifiers were incorporated into TCR beta cDNA libraries to reduce PCR and sequencing biases. The public reads were quality trimmed at Q25 with fastp and then assembled into clones with MiXCR by TCRdb, keeping productive beta chains. When rows share a CDR3 protein, they turn into one entry using the most common DNA and genes. The sample profile shows hundreds of thousands of distinct CDR3 sequences; approximately 60% of them were found once. Roughly 10% of the sample is taken by the ten largest. Their recognized antigens are unknown. The investigation overall reported the following: Patients showed significantly higher frequencies than controls for roughly five TRBV segments, among them TRBV5-6, TRBV5-1 and TRBV20-1.

Input material: blood. Source of these receptors: a girl aged 2 to 9 with multiple sclerosis.

The V and J genes are TRBV5-1 and TRBJ2-1; TRBD2 matches at 14 bases. Losses at the gene ends were 5 bases for V and 8 bases for J; bases not matched to a gene: 6. The CDR3 contains 15 residues. Germline V gives CDR1 SGHRS, CDR2 YFSETQ. CDR3 loop: CASRVGTSGSDEQFF. The CDR3 bases are TGCGCCAGCAGAGTCGGGACTAGCGGGAGCGATGAGCAGTTCTTC.

This clonotype was seen more than once but under ten times. The chain combines TRBV4-1 with TRBJ2-1; 10 nucleotides agree with TRBD2. The CDR3 is made up of 13 amino acids. The V segment lost 8 bases and the J segment 5 bases; nucleotides outside the gene matches: 3. CDR1 MGHRA and CDR2 YSYEKL come from the germline V gene. The CDR3 sequence: CASRGLADNEQFF. For the CDR3, the DNA is TGCGCCAGCCGAGGACTAGCGGACAATGAGCAGTTCTTC.

V and J are TRBV29-1 and TRBJ1-4, with 7 bases lining up with TRBD1. The CDR3 spans 15 residues. V was pared by 1 base and J by 12 bases, with 14 bases of the junction left unmatched. The V gene's germline CDR1 is SQVTM and CDR2 ANQGSEA. CDR3 amino acids: CSVEAFQGGRLELFF. In DNA, the CDR3 is TGCAGCGTTGAAGCCTTCCAGGGGGGGCGGTTAGAACTGTTTTTT.

This chain uses TRBV5-1 with TRBJ2-5; 7 bases are shared with TRBD1. Germline V gene lookup returns CDR1 SGHRS and CDR2 YFSETQ. The CDR3 is 13 residues long. V shed 7 bases, J shed 5 bases, and the junction held 8 bases outside the gene matches. Written as DNA, the CDR3 is TGCGCCAGCCTCCAGGGGGAAGAGGAGACCCAGTACTTC. Its protein is CASLQGEEETQYF. The full variable domain, rest sourced from reference TRBV5-1 and TRBJ2-5, is KAGVTQTPRYLIKTRGQQVTLSCSPISGHRSVSWYQQTPGQGLQFLFEYFSETQRNKGNFPGRFSGRQFSNSRSEMNVSTLELGDSALYLCASLQGEEETQYFGPGTRLLVL.

J is TRBJ1-5 and V is TRBV6-2 or TRBV6-3; D is perhaps TRBD1 (5 bases). The length of the CDR3 is 14 residues. Trimming cost V 6 bases and J 3 bases, with 12 bases left between them. The germline CDR1 and CDR2 sequences are MNHEY and SVGEGT. The CDR3 coding sequence is TGTGCCAGCAGCCCGGGACGGTACAATCAGCCCCAGCATTTT. Protein product: CASSPGRYNQPQHF.

The V and J genes are TRBV2 and TRBJ2-1; a possible D gene is TRBD1 (6 bases). V lost 8 bases, J lost 5 bases, and 19 bases lay in between. Germline V gene sequence: CDR1 SNHLY, CDR2 FYNNEI. The CDR3 totals 15 residues. CDR3 protein: CASEGALQGHNEQFF. In DNA form, the CDR3 reads TGTGCCAGCGAAGGGGCTTTACAGGGCCACAATGAGCAGTTCTTC. Looking up the rest from reference TRBV2 and TRBJ2-1 gives the full variable domain: EPEVTQTPSHQVTQMGQEVILRCVPISNHLYFYWYRQILGQKVEFLVSFYNNEISEKSEIFDDQFSVERPDGSNFTLKIRSTKLEDSAMYFCASEGALQGHNEQFFGPGTRLTVL.

With respect to this clonotype: Mismatch with germline at one junction end may stem from a read error. The V and J genes are TRBV20-1 and TRBJ1-1; maybe TRBD1 (6 bases). Germline CDR1 DFQATT, CDR2 SNEGSKA (reference sequence). The CDR3 spans 15 residues. CDR3 DNA sequence: TGCAGTGCTAGAGATTCGGGGGGGACAAACACCGAAGCTTTCTTT. It is translated as CSARDSGGTNTEAFF.

The chain employs TRBV20-1 and TRBJ2-5; no clear D gene. CDR3 length: 12 residues. Germline values: CDR1 DFQATT, CDR2 SNEGSKA (reference sequence). This CDR3 reads CKTSRSLETQYF. Written as DNA, the CDR3 is TGCAAAACAAGTCGGTCCCTAGAGACCCAGTACTTC.

This sequence joins TRBV10-3 and TRBJ1-2; no clear D. The CDR3 sequence is 14 residues long. Trimming removed 3 bases at V and 0 bases at J, with 8 bases between. From germline, CDR1 is ENHRY and CDR2 SYGVKD. As DNA, the CDR3 is TGTGCCATCAGTGATGGAGACGCTAACTATGGCTACACCTTC. Its protein product is CAISDGDANYGYTF.

The rearrangement links TRBV20-1 to TRBJ1-5; 7 positions match TRBD1. CDR3 length: 14 residues. The trim removed 4 bases at V and 2 bases at J, leaving 5 bases unmatched. Germline V gene lookup returns CDR1 DFQATT and CDR2 SNEGSKA (reference sequence). This CDR3 is CSATVTGGNQPQHF. For the CDR3, the DNA is TGCAGTGCTACCGTTACAGGGGGCAATCAGCCCCAGCATTTT.

J is TRBJ2-7 and V is TRBV10-3; weak D call: TRBD1 (5 bases). V lost 11 bases, J lost 2 bases, and 13 bases lay in between. Germline V gene lookup returns CDR1 ENHRY and CDR2 SYGVKD. The CDR3 covers 12 residues. CDR3 residues: CAGASQPYEQYF. CDR3 nucleotide sequence: TGTGCCGGGGCTTCCCAGCCCTACGAGCAGTACTTC.

The V and J genes are TRBV10-1 and TRBJ1-1; D is perhaps TRBD1 (6 bases). Trimming left V 5 bases short and J 2 bases short, with 15 bases between. This CDR3 has 15 amino acids. In germline, CDR1 is WNHNN, CDR2 SYGVQD (reference sequence). The CDR3 region has the DNA TGCGCCAGCAGTCCCCGGACAGTCGGAAACACTGAAGCTTTCTTT. It encodes CASSPRTVGNTEAFF.

This sequence joins TRBV29-1 and TRBJ1-2; 9 bases fit TRBD1. CDR1 is SQVTM, CDR2 ANQGSEA, per germline. The V and J ends lost 5 bases and 2 bases, in that order; junction bases with no gene match: 3. This CDR3 has 13 amino acids. The CDR3 region has the DNA TGCAGCGTTCCCGGGACAGGGAACTATGGCTACACCTTC. Encoded protein: CSVPGTGNYGYTF.

This clonotype has more than one count but fewer than ten. The chain uses TRBV29-1 and TRBJ2-5; perhaps TRBD1 as D (7 bases). Germline loops: CDR1 SQVTM, CDR2 ANQGSEA. This CDR3 is built from 18 residues. V lost 7 bases and J lost 1, with 28 bases in between. The CDR3 DNA is TGCAGCGCGTTGAAAGGGGCAGGGGGGACTTCTTTCCAAGAGACCCAGTACTTC. Its protein is CSALKGAGGTSFQETQYF.

The gene calls are TRBV20-1 and TRBJ2-3; tentatively, D is TRBD2 (6 bases). The CDR3 loop spans 15 amino acids. Germline assignment: CDR1 DFQATT and CDR2 SNEGSKA (reference sequence). This CDR3 reads CSGENRGAITDTQYF. In DNA form, the CDR3 reads TGCAGCGGTGAGAACCGCGGGGCGATCACAGATACGCAGTATTTT.

This clonotype was seen only a few times. The J gene is TRBJ2-3, the V gene TRBV10-2; D is undetermined. Deletions cut 4 bases from V and 5 bases from J, with 10 bases between. There are 13 residues in the CDR3. Looked up from germline, CDR1 is WSHSY and CDR2 is SAAADI. The CDR3 nucleotides are TGCGCCAGCAGTGCCTATTATGGAGATACGCAGTATTTT. This encodes CASSAYYGDTQYF.

The genes are TRBV4-3 and TRBJ1-4; the match to TRBD1 covers 7 bases. This CDR3 contains 17 residues. The germline CDR1 and CDR2 sequences are LGHNA and YSLEER. The ends lost 3 bases at V and 8 bases at J; junction bases unmatched: 15. Here the CDR3 reads CASSQELTGAEGEKLFF. The CDR3 nucleotides read TGCGCCAGCAGCCAGGAACTAACAGGGGCTGAGGGAGAAAAACTGTTTTTT.

The J gene is TRBJ2-7, the V gene TRBV20-1; 8 nucleotides line up with TRBD2. V dropped 5 bases and J dropped 6; count of bases not matched to a gene: 3. In germline, CDR1 is DFQATT, CDR2 SNEGSKA (reference sequence). The CDR3 runs 11 residues. CDR3 in DNA: TGCAGTGCTGACGGGAGGGGCGAGCAGTACTTC. It translates to CSADGRGEQYF.

This clonotype was detected only once. The CDR3 region has the DNA TGCGCCAGCAGCTCTGTAACTTATCCAGCGTCTGGGGCCAACGTCCTGACTTTC. Translating it yields CASSSVTYPASGANVLTF. This rearrangement joins TRBV5-1 to TRBJ2-6, with D unresolved. Germline V CDR1 and CDR2: SGHRS, YFSETQ. CDR3 size: 18 residues. Trimming removed 3 bases from V and 1 base from J, with 17 bases in between.

There are a few counts of this clonotype. The chain carries TRBV12-3 or TRBV12-4 and TRBJ1-1; no clear D gene. V was clipped by 4 bases and J by 1 base, with 7 bases between them. The CDR3 is 13 residues long. The CDR3 region is CASSSYWNTEAFF. The DNA of the CDR3 is TGTGCCAGCAGTTCCTATTGGAACACTGAAGCTTTCTTT.

This sequence joins TRBV12-3 or TRBV12-4 and TRBJ2-7; 8 nucleotides align to TRBD2. The junction had 6 bases not matched to a gene; V was cut back by 3 bases and J by 2 bases. This CDR3 has 15 residues. The CDR3: CASSFQRESTYEQYF. Here the CDR3 DNA reads TGTGCCAGCAGTTTCCAGCGGGAGTCGACCTACGAGCAGTACTTC.

The table lists this clonotype with a count of one. A junction end diverges from the germline sequence, so it may reflect a read error. V gene TRBV5-6 combines with J gene TRBJ1-1; D unresolved. Per the germline V gene, CDR1 is SGHDT and CDR2 is YYEEEE. The CDR3 extends over 14 amino acids. The CDR3 loop is CASSRGRPNTEVFF. CDR3 nucleotides: TGTGCCAGCAGCCGCGGCAGGCCGAACACTGAAGTTTTCTTT.